This entry lists 10 T cell receptor beta chains sequenced from one sample in a study of T cell changes during pregnancy in multiple sclerosis. The method was immunoSEQ multiplex PCR; TCRdb's version includes in-frame clones alone and lacks a portion of them. The sample has about 46,000 clones; approximately 90% are singletons. Sequencing used CD8+ T cells from peripheral blood mononuclear cells, obtained in the second trimester of pregnancy. These receptors all stem from a female donor with multiple sclerosis, enrolled in a pregnancy study.

This chain joins TRBV9 and TRBJ2-3; TRBD2 matches at 8 bases. There are 15 residues in the CDR3. CDR1 SGDLS and CDR2 YYNGEE come from the germline V gene. J gave up 6 bases and V 0 bases, and 6 bases lay outside the gene matches. In DNA form, the CDR3 reads TGTGCCAGCAGCGTAGAAGATAGCGGGGAGGATACGCAGTATTTT. Translating it yields CASSVEDSGEDTQYF.

Here the CDR3 DNA reads TGTGCCAGCAGCTTAGTCTCGAATGAGCAGTTCTTC. As protein: CASSLVSNEQFF. The chain combines TRBV7-2 with TRBJ2-1; D not certain. The CDR3 is 12 residues long. Trimming took off 1 base at V and 7 bases at J, with 5 bases between the two ends. Germline V lookup: CDR1 SGHTA, CDR2 FQGNSA.

The genes are TRBV9 and TRBJ2-1, with TRBD2 matching 8 bases. V lost 3 bases to trimming and J lost 6 bases; unmatched junction nucleotides: 5. This CDR3 has 14 amino acids. Per germline, CDR1 SGDLS and CDR2 YYNGEE. CDR3: CASSGSGGLNEQFF. CDR3 nucleotides: TGTGCCAGCAGCGGATCGGGGGGGCTCAATGAGCAGTTCTTC. The whole variable domain, remainder taken from reference TRBV9 and TRBJ2-1, is DSGVTQTPKHLITATGQRVTLRCSPRSGDLSVYWYQQSLDQGLQFLIQYYNGEERAKGNILERFSAQQFPDLHSELNLSSLELGDSALYFCASSGSGGLNEQFFGPGTRLTVL.

The chain links TRBV11-2 to TRBJ2-7; possible D gene TRBD1, 6 bases. Trimming removed 1 base from V and 2 bases from J, with 24 bases in between. This CDR3 contains 19 residues. CDR1 and CDR2 from the germline V gene are SGHAT and FQNNGV. In nucleotides, the CDR3 is TGTGCCAGCAGCTTAGGTATAGGAGGACAGCCTAAGGGGGCCTACGAGCAGTACTTC. It is translated as CASSLGIGGQPKGAYEQYF.

V usage is TRBV9 and J usage is TRBJ2-5; 9 bases are shared with TRBD2. The CDR3 length is 15 residues. Looked up from germline, CDR1 is SGDLS and CDR2 is YYNGEE. J lost 1 base, V lost 4 bases, and 5 bases had no gene match. CDR3 protein: CASSNERGAQETQYF. CDR3 bases: TGTGCCAGCAGCAACGAGCGGGGGGCCCAAGAGACCCAGTACTTC.

The rearrangement uses TRBV6-1 and TRBJ1-3; 7 bases line up with TRBD1. The CDR3 has 13 residues. V lost 4 bases and J lost 5; bases outside the gene matches: 2. Germline loops: CDR1 MNHNS, CDR2 SASEGT. The CDR3 loop is CASSGTGRNTIYF. The CDR3 DNA reads TGTGCCAGCAGTGGGACAGGTCGAAACACCATATATTTT.

The table lists this clone with a few counts. The chain is built from TRBV7-3 and TRBJ1-6, with a possible D match to TRBD1 (5 bases). Trimming shortened V by 5 bases and J by 6 bases, and 14 bases separated the two germline ends. The CDR3 covers 15 residues. CDR1 is SGHTA, CDR2 FQGTGA, per germline. CDR3 sequence: CASSESPGSNSPLHF. DNA of the CDR3: TGTGCCAGCAGCGAAAGCCCAGGGTCTAATTCACCCCTCCACTTT. Filled out from reference TRBV7-3 and TRBJ1-6, the complete variable domain reads GAGVSQTPSNKVTEKGKYVELRCDPISGHTALYWYRQSLGQGPEFLIYFQGTGAADDSGLPNDRFFAVRPEGSVSTLKIQRTERGDSAVYLCASSESPGSNSPLHFGNGTRLTVT.

This chain joins TRBV9 and TRBJ1-6; D not certain. The germline CDR1 and CDR2 sequences are SGDLS and YYNGEE. The V end lost 2 bases, the J end lost 5 bases, and 5 bases lay between the germline ends. The CDR3 spans 13 residues. CDR3 sequence (DNA): TGTGCCAGCAGCGTGTCGGATAATTCACCCCTCCACTTT. As protein: CASSVSDNSPLHF.

At least ten counts were recorded for this clone. The chain joins TRBV6-4 to TRBJ1-2, with 12 bases lining up with TRBD1. The CDR3 has 17 amino acids. V lost 6 bases and J lost 4; bases outside the gene matches: 12. In germline, CDR1 is MRHNA, CDR2 SNTAGT. CDR3 nucleotide sequence: TGTGCCAGCAGCGATTCGTCCGGGACAGGGGGCCTCTATGGCTACACCTTC. Protein: CASSDSSGTGGLYGYTF.

The CDR3 coding sequence is TGTGCCAGCAGTGGACCGAGTGACAGGACAGGAAACACCATATATTTT. It yields the protein CASSGPSDRTGNTIYF. The chain uses TRBV2 and TRBJ1-3; D may be TRBD1 (6 bases). The V and J ends lost 4 bases and 4 bases respectively, with 17 bases between them. This CDR3 has 16 residues. The germline V gene encodes CDR1 SNHLY and CDR2 FYNNEI.